The 6 T cell receptor beta chains presented below share a single source sample, sequenced in a study of blood T cell repertoires in COVID-19. The method was immunoSEQ multiplex PCR; TCRdb's version includes in-frame clones alone and lacks a portion of them. The sample yields under 200,000 clones, 84% seen once. Source material: peripheral blood. Receptors were obtained from a woman between 65 and 79 years old with COVID-19, enrolled during active disease.

The rearrangement links TRBV20-1 to TRBJ2-1; no clear D gene. Germline lookup yields CDR1 DFQATT and CDR2 SNEGSKA (reference sequence). CDR3 length: 10 residues. CDR3 amino acids: CPPYVNEQFF. The CDR3 DNA sequence: TGCCCCCCCTACGTCAATGAGCAGTTCTTC.

J is TRBJ1-4 and V is TRBV21-1; the table's D call, TRBD1, was not checked against the DNA. TRBV21-1 is assigned pseudogene status. This CDR3 spans 17 amino acids. The CDR3 region is CASSKGASGTGYEKLFF. Here the CDR3 DNA reads TGTGCCAGCAGCAAAGGGGCATCTGGGACAGGGTATGAAAAACTGTTTTTT.

The V gene is TRBV28, the J gene TRBJ2-3; 8 bases are shared with TRBD1. The germline gives CDR1 MDHEN, CDR2 SYDVKM. V shed 5 bases and J 2 bases; nucleotides not matched to a gene: 24. This CDR3 contains 21 residues. This CDR3 is CASSLLRAGGRSGGFTDTQYF. CDR3 in DNA: TGTGCCAGCAGTCTCCTGAGAGCCGGAGGCCGATCAGGGGGCTTCACAGATACGCAGTATTTT.

This clone has a handful of counts. A much bigger clone sits one base away, suggesting this may be a read error. This CDR3 is also generated by other DNA sequences in the sample. V gene TRBV2 combines with J gene TRBJ1-5; D is undetermined. Trimming shortened V by 3 bases and J by 6 bases, and 15 bases separated the two germline ends. The germline gives CDR1 SNHLY, CDR2 FYNNEI. This CDR3 has 15 residues. The CDR3 is CASSDEARPGQPQHF. CDR3 coding DNA: TGTGCCAGCAGTGATGAGGCACGACCCGGTCAGCCCCAGCATTTT.

The rearrangement links TRBV18 to TRBJ1-1, with D perhaps TRBD1 (5 bases). The ends were cut back, 5 bases at V and 3 bases at J, with 10 bases in the middle. The CDR3 spans 13 residues. Germline loops: CDR1 KGHSH, CDR2 LQKENI. The CDR3 spells CASSFTGDTEAFF. CDR3 sequence (DNA): TGTGCCAGCTCATTTACGGGGGACACTGAAGCTTTCTTT.

The rearrangement joins TRBV19 to TRBJ2-7, with D perhaps TRBD1 (5 bases). The germline V gene has CDR1 LNHDA and CDR2 SQIVND (reference sequence). The length of the CDR3 is 13 residues. The V end lost 1 base, the J end lost 4 bases, and 8 bases lay between the germline ends. The CDR3 region is CASSIVAGYEQYV. For the CDR3, the DNA is TGTGCCAGTAGTATAGTTGCAGGGTACGAGCAGTACGTC.